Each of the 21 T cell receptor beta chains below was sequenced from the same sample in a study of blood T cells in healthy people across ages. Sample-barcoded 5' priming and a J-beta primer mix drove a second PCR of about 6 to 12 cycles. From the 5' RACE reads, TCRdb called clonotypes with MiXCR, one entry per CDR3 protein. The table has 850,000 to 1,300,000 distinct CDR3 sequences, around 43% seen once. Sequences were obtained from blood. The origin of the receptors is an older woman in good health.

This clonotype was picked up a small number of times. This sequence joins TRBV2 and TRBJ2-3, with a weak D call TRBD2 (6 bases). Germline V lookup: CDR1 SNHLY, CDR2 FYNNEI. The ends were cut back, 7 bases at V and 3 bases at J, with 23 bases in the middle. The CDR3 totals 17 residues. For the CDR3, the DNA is TGTGCCAGCAAGAGGGCGCTTGGGGGGAGTCAGACAGATACGCAGTATTTT. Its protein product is CASKRALGGSQTDTQYF.

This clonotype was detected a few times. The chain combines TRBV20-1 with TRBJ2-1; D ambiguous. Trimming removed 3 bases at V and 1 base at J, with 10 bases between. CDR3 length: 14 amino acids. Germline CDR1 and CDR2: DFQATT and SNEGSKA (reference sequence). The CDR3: CSASFSNSYNEQFF. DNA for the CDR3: TGCAGTGCTAGCTTTTCGAATTCCTACAATGAGCAGTTCTTC.

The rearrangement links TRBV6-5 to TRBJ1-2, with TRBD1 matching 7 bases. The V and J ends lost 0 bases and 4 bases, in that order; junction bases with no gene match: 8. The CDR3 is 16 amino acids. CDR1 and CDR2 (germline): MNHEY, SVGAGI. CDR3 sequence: CASSYSRGGTAYGYTF. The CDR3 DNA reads TGTGCCAGCAGTTACTCGAGAGGCGGGACAGCCTATGGCTACACCTTC.

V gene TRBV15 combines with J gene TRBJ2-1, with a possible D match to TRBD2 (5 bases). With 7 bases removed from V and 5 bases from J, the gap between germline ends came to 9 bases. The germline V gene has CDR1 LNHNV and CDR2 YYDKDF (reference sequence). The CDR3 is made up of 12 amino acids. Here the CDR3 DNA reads TGTGCCACCACGAGGGTAAACAATGAGCAGTTCTTC. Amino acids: CATTRVNNEQFF.

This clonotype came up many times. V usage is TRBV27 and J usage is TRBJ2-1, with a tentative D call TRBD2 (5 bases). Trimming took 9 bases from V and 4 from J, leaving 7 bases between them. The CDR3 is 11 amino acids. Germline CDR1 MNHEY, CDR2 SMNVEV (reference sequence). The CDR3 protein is CASGEYNEQFF. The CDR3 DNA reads TGTGCCAGTGGGGAGTACAATGAGCAGTTCTTC.

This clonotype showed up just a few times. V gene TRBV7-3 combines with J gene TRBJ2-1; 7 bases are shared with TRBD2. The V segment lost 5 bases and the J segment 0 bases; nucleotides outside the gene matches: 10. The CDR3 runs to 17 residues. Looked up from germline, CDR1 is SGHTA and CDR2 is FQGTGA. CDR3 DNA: TGTGCCAGCAGCCCAAATCCTCGCGGGAGCTCCTACAATGAGCAGTTCTTC. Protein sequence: CASSPNPRGSSYNEQFF.

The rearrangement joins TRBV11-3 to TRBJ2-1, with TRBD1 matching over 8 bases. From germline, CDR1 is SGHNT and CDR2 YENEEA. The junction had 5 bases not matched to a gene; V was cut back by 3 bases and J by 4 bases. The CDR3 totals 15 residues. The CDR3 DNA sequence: TGTGCCAGCAGCTTGGGCAGGGGGCTATACAATGAGCAGTTCTTC. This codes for CASSLGRGLYNEQFF. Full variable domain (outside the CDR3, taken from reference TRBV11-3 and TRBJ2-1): EAGVVQSPRYKIIEKKQPVAFWCNPISGHNTLYWYLQNLGQGPELLIRYENEEAVDDSQLPKDRFSAERLKGVDSTLKIQPAELGDSAVYLCASSLGRGLYNEQFFGPGTRLTVL.

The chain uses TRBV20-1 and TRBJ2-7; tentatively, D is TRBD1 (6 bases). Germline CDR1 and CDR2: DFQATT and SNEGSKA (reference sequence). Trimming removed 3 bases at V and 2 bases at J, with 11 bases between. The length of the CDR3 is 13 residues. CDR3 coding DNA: TGCAGTGCTAGTGGGGGCACCACCTACGAGCAGTACTTC. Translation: CSASGGTTYEQYF.

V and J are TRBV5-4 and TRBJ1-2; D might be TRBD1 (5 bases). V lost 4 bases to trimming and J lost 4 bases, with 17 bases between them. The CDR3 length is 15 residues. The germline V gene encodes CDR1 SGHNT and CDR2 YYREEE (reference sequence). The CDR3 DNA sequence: TGTGCCAGCAGCGAAAACAGGCGACTGATCTATGGCTACACCTTC. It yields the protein CASSENRRLIYGYTF. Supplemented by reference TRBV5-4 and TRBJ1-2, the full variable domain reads ETGVTQSPTHLIKTRGQQVTLRCSSQSGHNTVSWYQQALGQGPQFIFQYYREEENGRGNFPPRFSGLQFPNYSSELNVNALELDDSALYLCASSENRRLIYGYTFGSGTRLTVV.

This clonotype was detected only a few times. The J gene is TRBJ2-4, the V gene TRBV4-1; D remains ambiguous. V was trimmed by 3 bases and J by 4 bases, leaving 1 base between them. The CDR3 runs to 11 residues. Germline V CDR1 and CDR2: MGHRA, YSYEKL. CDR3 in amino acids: CASSQKNIQYF. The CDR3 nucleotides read TGCGCCAGCAGCCAGAAAAACATTCAGTACTTC.

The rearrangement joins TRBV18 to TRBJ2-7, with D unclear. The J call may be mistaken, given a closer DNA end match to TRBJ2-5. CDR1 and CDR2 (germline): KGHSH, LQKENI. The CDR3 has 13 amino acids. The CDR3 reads CASSPGYSETQYF. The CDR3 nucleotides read TGTGCCAGCTCACCAGGGTATTCGGAGACCCAGTACTTC.

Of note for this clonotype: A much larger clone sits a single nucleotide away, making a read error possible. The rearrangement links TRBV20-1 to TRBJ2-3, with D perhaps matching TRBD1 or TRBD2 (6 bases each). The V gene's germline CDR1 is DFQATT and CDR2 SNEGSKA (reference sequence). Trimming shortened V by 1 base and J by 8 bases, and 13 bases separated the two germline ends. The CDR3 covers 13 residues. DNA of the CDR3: TGCAGTGCTAGAGGCAGGGGAGGAAGTACGCAGTATTTT. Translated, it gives CSARGRGGSTQYF.

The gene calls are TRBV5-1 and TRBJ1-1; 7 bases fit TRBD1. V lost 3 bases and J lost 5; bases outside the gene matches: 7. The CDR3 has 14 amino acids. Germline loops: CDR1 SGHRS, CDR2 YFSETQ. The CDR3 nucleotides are TGCGCCAGCAGCTCCCAGGGGGTGAGGACTGAAGCTTTCTTT. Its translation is CASSSQGVRTEAFF.

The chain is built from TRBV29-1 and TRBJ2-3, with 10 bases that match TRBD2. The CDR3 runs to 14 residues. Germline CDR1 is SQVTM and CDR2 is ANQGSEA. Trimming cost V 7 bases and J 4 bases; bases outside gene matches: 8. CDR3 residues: CSAGGAGGSDTQYF. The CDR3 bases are TGCAGCGCCGGGGGAGCGGGAGGGTCAGATACGCAGTATTTT.

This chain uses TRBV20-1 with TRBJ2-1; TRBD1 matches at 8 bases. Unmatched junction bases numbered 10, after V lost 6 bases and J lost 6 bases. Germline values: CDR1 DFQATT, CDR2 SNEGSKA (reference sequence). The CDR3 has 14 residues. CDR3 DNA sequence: TGCAGTGCAAACGACGGACAGGGCCGCAATGAGCAGTTCTTC. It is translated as CSANDGQGRNEQFF.

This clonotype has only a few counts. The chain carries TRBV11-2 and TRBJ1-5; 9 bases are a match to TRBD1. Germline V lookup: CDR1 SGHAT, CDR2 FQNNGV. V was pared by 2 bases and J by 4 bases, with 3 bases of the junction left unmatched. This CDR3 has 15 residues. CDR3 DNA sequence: TGTGCCAGCAGCTTACGGACAGGGGTGAATCAGCCCCAGCATTTT. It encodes CASSLRTGVNQPQHF.

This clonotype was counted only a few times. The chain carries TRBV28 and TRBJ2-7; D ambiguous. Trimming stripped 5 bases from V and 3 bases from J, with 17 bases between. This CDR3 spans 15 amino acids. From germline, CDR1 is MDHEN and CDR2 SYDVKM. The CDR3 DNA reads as TGTGCCAGCAGTCCCCTGGGAACCTCGAACTACGAGCAGTACTTC. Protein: CASSPLGTSNYEQYF.

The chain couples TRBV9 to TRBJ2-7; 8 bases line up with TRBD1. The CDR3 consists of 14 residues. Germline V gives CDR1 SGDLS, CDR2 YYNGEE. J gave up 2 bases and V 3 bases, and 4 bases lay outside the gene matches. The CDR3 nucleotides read TGTGCCAGCAGCGCAGGGGGCTCTACCTACGAGCAGTACTTC. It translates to CASSAGGSTYEQYF.

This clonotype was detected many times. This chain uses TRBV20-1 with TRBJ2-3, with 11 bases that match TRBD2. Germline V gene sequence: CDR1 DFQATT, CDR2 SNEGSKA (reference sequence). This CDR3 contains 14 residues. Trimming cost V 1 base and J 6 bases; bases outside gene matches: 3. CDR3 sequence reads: CSARGGLAVDTQYF. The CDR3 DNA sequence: TGCAGTGCTAGAGGGGGACTAGCGGTTGATACGCAGTATTTT.

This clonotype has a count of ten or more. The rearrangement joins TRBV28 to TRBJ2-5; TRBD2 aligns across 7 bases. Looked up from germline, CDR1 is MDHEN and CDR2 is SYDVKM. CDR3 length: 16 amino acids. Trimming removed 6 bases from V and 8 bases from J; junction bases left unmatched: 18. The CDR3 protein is CASSTQRDSRVGTQYF. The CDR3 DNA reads TGTGCCAGCAGCACCCAGCGGGACTCCCGGGTGGGAACCCAGTACTTC.

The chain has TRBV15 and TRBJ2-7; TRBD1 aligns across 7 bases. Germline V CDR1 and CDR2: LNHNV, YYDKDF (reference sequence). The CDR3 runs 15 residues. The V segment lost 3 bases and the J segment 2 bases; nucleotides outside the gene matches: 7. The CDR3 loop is CATSRDRLKAYEQYF. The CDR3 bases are TGTGCCACCAGCAGGGACAGGCTTAAAGCCTACGAGCAGTACTTC.